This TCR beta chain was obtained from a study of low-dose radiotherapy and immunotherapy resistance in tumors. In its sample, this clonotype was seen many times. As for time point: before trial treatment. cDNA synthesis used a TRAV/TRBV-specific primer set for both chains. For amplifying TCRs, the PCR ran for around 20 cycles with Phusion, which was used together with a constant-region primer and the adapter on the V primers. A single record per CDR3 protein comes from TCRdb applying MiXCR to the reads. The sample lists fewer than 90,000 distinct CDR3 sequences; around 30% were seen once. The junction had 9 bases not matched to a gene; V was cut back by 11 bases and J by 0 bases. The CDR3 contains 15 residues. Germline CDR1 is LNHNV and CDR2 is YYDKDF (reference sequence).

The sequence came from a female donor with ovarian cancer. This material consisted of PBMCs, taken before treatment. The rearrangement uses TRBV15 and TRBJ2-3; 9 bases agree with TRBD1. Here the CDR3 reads CAALGQGESTDTQYF. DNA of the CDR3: TGTGCCGCTCTGGGACAGGGAGAAAGCACAGATACGCAGTATTTT.